The rows below give T cell receptor beta chains drawn from one sample of a study of blood T cell repertoires in COVID-19. Assay: immunoSEQ multiplex PCR; the TCRdb copy retains only in-frame clones and omits some. Of 400,000 to 450,000 clones in the sample, about 90% are singletons; the top ten hold roughly 0.87%. Sequenced: peripheral blood. The receptors were sampled from a man between 18 and 35 years old with COVID-19, enrolled during active disease. CDR3s leave out the opening cysteine and the closing phenylalanine or tryptophan. The D gene is left open where the match is weak.

v_call,d_call,j_call,cdr3_aa
TRBV27,.,TRBJ1-1,ASSLYRENTEAF
TRBV29-1,.,TRBJ2-1,SVEAQGNNEQF
TRBV4-1,.,TRBJ1-5,ASSPGHLNQPQH
TRBV15,TRBD1,TRBJ2-5,ATSRGQGRETQY
TRBV14,.,TRBJ1-2,ASSQDQRGHLVYGYT
TRBV29-1,TRBD1,TRBJ2-1,SVEDLQGTPSYNEQF
TRBV19,.,TRBJ1-1,ASSIGGADAF
TRBV19,TRBD1,TRBJ1-5,ASSGTGANQPQH
TRBV5-4,TRBD2,TRBJ2-5,ASSVSGGRETQY
TRBV7-8,.,TRBJ1-5,ASSPYRAINQPQH
TRBV12-3/TRBV12-4,TRBD2,TRBJ2-1,ASSRTSGTQF
TRBV5-4,TRBD1,TRBJ2-7,ASSFGTGIDEQY
TRBV2,TRBD2,TRBJ2-3,ASSGGGATDTQY
TRBV5-8,TRBD1,TRBJ2-7,ASSFWQGASSYEQY
TRBV18,.,TRBJ2-3,ASSPPTGGQDTQY
TRBV9,.,TRBJ2-1,ASSVVFSDEQF
TRBV11-2,TRBD1,TRBJ2-7,ASSLIGGTGGGEQY
TRBV2,.,TRBJ1-2,ASSALAPVNYGYT
TRBV2,.,TRBJ2-7,ASRDSYYEQY
TRBV3-1/TRBV3-2,TRBD1,TRBJ2-5,ASNSLAPRTGGSGPY
TRBV2,TRBD2,TRBJ2-1,ASRVSGSSYNEQF
TRBV6-5,.,TRBJ2-7,ASSQPLSEQY
TRBV5-3,TRBD2,TRBJ2-4,ARSLGSGGPPNIQY
TRBV30,.,TRBJ1-2,AWSVPGIYGYT
TRBV6-5,.,TRBJ1-2,ASRRAGYGYT
TRBV19,TRBD1,TRBJ2-1,ASSMLDRTYNEQF
TRBV7-9,.,TRBJ1-1,ASSSYGANTEAF
TRBV29-1,.,TRBJ2-1,SVDRVALNEQF
TRBV6-1,.,TRBJ1-2,ASSEWEVLNYGYT
TRBV12-3/TRBV12-4,.,TRBJ1-2,ASRSGGYGYT
TRBV6-1,.,TRBJ2-1,ASSEAPPRGYEQF
TRBV3-1/TRBV3-2,TRBD2,TRBJ2-5,ASSPGTSGWSQETQY
TRBV21-1,.,TRBJ1-1,ASSSRDRALKHGEAF
TRBV7-9,.,TRBJ1-6,ASSTTGEDSPLH
TRBV5-4,TRBD2,TRBJ2-5,ASSLKSASGGPGETQY
TRBV30,TRBD2,TRBJ2-7,AWSDPSGRDSYEQY
TRBV5-4,.,TRBJ2-7,ASSFRQGSYEQY
TRBV6-5,TRBD1,TRBJ2-5,ASSYNRGETQY
TRBV9,.,TRBJ1-1,ASSVGGGLNTEAF
TRBV19,TRBD2,TRBJ2-7,ASSISSGIEQY
TRBV2,.,TRBJ2-7,ASNVLNYEQY
TRBV15,.,TRBJ1-6,ATSLRVNSPLH
TRBV6-1,.,TRBJ2-7,ASSEYFSGGSSSYEQY
TRBV19,TRBD1,TRBJ1-5,ASRTGGNQPQH
TRBV5-1,TRBD2,TRBJ2-7,ASSPSGLSSYEQY
TRBV7-9,TRBD1,TRBJ1-2,ASSAGQVYYGYT
TRBV7-8,TRBD1,TRBJ1-5,ASSKGQGAGQPQH
TRBV29-1,.,TRBJ1-1,SVQQEHVRAF
TRBV29-1,.,TRBJ2-1,SVGAQVGFNNEQF